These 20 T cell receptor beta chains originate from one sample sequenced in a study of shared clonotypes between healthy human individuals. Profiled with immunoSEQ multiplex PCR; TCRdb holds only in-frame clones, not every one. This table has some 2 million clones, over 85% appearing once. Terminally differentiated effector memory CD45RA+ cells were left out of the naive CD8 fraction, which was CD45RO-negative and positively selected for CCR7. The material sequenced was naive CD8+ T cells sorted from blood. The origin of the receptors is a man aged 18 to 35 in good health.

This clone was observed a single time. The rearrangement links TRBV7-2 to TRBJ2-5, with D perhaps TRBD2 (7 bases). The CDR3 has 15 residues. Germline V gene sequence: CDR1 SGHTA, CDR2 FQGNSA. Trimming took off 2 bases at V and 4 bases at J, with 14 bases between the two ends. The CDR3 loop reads CASSLLTGRAETQYF. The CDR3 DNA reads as TGTGCCAGCAGCTTATTAACAGGGAGGGCAGAGACCCAGTACTTC. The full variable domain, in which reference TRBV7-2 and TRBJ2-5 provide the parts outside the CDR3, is GAGVSQSPSNKVTEKGKDVELRCDPISGHTALYWYRQSLGQGLEFLIYFQGNSAPDKSGLPSDRFSAERTGGSVSTLTIQRTQQEDSAVYLCASSLLTGRAETQYFGPGTRLLVL.

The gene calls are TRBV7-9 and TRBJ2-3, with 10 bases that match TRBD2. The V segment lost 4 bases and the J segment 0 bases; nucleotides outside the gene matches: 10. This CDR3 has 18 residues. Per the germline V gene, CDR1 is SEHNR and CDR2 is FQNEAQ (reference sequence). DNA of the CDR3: TGTGCCAGCAGCTCCTGGACTAGCGGATTTTCTAGCACAGATACGCAGTATTTT. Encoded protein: CASSSWTSGFSSTDTQYF.

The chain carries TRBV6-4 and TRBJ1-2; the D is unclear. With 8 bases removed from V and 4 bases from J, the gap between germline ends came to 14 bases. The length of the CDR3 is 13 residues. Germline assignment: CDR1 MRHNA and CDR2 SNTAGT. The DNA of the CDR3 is TGTGCCAGCTACGTCGGGGAAGGCTATGGCTACACCTTC. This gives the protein CASYVGEGYGYTF.

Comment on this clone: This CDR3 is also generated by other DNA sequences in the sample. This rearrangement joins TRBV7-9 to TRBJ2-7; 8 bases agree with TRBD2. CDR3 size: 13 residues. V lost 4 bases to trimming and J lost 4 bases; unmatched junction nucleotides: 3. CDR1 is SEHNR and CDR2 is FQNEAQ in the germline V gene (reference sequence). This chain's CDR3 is CASSSGGLYEQYF. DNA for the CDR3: TGTGCCAGCAGCTCGGGGGGGTTATACGAGCAGTACTTC.

CDR3 sequence: CASSLWSGQPQHF. The CDR3 DNA is TGCGCCAGCAGCTTGTGGTCGGGACAGCCCCAGCATTTT. V usage is TRBV5-1 and J usage is TRBJ1-5; no clear D. The CDR3 covers 13 residues. V lost 1 base, J lost 7 bases, and 9 bases lay in between. Per germline, CDR1 SGHRS and CDR2 YFSETQ.

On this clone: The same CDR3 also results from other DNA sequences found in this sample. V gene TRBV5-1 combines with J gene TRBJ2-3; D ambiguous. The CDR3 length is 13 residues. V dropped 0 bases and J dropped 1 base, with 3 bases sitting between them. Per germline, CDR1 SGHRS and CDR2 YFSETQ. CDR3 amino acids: CASSLGGTDTQYF. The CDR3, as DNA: TGCGCCAGCAGCTTGGGAGGCACAGATACGCAGTATTTT.

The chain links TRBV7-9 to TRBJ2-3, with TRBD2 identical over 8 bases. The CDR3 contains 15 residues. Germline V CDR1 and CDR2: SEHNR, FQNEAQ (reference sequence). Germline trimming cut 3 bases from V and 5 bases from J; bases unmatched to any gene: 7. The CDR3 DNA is TGTGCCAGCAGCTTCCCGACTAGCGTGGAAGATACGCAGTATTTT. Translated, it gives CASSFPTSVEDTQYF.

The chain's CDR3 is CAISGGNGYTF. In DNA, the CDR3 is TGTGCCATCAGTGGAGGAAATGGCTACACCTTC. The chain carries TRBV10-3 and TRBJ1-2; D uncertain. The CDR3 consists of 11 residues. Germline CDR1 ENHRY, CDR2 SYGVKD. The ends were cut back, 4 bases at V and 6 bases at J, with 6 bases in the middle.

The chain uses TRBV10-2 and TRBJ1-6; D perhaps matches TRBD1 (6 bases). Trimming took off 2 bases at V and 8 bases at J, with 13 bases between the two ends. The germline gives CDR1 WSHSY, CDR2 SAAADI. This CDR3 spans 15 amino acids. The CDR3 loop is CASSEGGRRDSPLHF. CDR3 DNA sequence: TGCGCCAGCAGTGAGGGGGGGCGTCGGGATTCACCCCTCCACTTT.

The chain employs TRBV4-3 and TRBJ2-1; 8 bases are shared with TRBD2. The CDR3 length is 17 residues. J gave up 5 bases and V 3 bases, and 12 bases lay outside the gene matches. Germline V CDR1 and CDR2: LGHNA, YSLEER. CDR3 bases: TGCGCCAGCAGCCAGCCCAGGGCTAGCGGGCACAACAATGAGCAGTTCTTC. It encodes CASSQPRASGHNNEQFF.

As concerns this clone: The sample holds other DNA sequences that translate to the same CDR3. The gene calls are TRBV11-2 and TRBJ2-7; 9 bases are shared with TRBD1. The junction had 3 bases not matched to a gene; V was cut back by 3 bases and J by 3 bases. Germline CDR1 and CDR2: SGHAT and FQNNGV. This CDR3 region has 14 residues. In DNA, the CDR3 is TGTGCCAGCAGCTTGGGACAGGGACTCTACGAGCAGTACTTC. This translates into CASSLGQGLYEQYF.

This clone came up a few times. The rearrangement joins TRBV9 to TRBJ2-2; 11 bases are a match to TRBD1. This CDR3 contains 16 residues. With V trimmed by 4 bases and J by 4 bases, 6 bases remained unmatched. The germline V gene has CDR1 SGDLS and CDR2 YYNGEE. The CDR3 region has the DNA TGTGCCAGCAGCTTGTCGGACAGGGGGCCCACCGGGGAGCTGTTTTTT. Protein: CASSLSDRGPTGELFF.

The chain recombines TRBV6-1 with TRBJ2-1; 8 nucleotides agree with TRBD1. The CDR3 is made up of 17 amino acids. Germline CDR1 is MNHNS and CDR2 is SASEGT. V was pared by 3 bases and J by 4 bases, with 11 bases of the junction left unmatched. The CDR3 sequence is CASSDPTGGKTYNEQFF. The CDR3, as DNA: TGTGCCAGCAGTGACCCCACAGGGGGGAAAACTTACAATGAGCAGTTCTTC.

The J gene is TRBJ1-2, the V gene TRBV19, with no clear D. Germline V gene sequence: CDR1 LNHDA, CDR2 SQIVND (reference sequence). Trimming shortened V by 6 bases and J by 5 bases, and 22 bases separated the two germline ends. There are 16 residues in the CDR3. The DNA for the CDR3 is TGTGCCAGTAGCTCTACCATTGGGCAGGACGAATATGGCTACACCTTC. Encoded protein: CASSSTIGQDEYGYTF.

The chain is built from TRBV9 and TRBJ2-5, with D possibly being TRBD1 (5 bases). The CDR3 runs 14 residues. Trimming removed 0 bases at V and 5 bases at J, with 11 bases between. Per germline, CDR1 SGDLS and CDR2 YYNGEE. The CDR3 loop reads CASSVEGHMETQYF. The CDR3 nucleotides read TGTGCCAGCAGCGTAGAAGGACATATGGAGACCCAGTACTTC.

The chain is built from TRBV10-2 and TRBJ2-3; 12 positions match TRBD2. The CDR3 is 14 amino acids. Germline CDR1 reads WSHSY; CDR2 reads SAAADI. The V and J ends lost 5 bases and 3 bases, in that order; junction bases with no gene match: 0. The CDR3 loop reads CASSTSGRTDTQYF. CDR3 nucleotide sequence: TGCGCCAGCAGTACTAGCGGGAGGACAGATACGCAGTATTTT.

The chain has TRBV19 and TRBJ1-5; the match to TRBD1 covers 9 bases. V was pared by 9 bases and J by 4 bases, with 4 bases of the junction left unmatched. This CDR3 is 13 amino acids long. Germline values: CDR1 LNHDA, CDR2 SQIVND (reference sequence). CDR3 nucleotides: TGTGCCAGCTTACAGGGGGCTAATCAGCCCCAGCATTTT. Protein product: CASLQGANQPQHF.

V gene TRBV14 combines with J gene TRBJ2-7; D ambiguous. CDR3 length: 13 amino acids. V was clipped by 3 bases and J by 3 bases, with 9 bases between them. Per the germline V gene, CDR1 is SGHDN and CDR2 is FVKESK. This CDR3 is CASSHPQSYEQYF. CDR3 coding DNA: TGTGCCAGCAGCCATCCACAGAGCTACGAGCAGTACTTC.

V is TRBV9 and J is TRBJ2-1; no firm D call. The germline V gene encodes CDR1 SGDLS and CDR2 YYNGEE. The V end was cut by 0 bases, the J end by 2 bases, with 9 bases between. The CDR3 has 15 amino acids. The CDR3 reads CASSVDLGTYNEQFF. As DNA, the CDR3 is TGTGCCAGCAGCGTAGACCTAGGGACCTACAATGAGCAGTTCTTC.

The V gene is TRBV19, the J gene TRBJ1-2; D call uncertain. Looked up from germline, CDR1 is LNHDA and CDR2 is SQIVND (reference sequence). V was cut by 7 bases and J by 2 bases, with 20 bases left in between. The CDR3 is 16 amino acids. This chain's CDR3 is CASNLGEGEQNYGYTF. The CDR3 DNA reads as TGTGCCAGTAACCTAGGTGAGGGAGAGCAGAACTATGGCTACACCTTC.